This TCR beta chain appears in the sequencing data of a study of cytomegalovirus exposure and HLA in healthy donors. Turning to the study itself: A later analysis reported the 90 to 150 validation repertoires used the same platform as the roughly 700 first-cohort repertoires. Study-level findings and limits: The authors listed over 150 TCR beta chains as cytomegalovirus-associated.

The assay was immunoSEQ multiplex PCR, and TCRdb's table has in-frame clones only and misses some. The data contain hundreds of thousands of clones, around 86% of them singletons. As for this clone: The antigen is undetermined.

V was trimmed by 6 bases and J by 4 bases, leaving 21 bases between them. In germline, CDR1 is MGHRA, CDR2 YSYEKL. CDR3 length: 16 residues. The rearrangement links TRBV4-1 to TRBJ1-2; a weak D match, TRBD1 (5 bases). The clonotype comes from a woman between 18 and 29 years old in good health and CMV-seronegative. Sequencing input: PBMCs. CDR3 DNA sequence: TGCGCCAGCAGAAACGTCCGGCGGGGCTCCTTCTATGGCTACACCTTC. Translation: CASRNVRRGSFYGYTF.